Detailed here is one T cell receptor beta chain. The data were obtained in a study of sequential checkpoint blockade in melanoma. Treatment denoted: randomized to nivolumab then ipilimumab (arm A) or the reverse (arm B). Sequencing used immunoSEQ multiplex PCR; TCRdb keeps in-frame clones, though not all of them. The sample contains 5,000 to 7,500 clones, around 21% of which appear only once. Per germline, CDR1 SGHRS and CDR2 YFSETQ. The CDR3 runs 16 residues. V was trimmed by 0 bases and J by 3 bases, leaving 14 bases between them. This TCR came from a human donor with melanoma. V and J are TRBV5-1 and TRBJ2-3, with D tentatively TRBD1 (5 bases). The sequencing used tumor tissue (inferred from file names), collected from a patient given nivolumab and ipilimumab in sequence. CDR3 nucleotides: TGCGCCAGCAGCTTGGTTTCAGGGATAGGGACAGATACGCAGTATTTT. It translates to CASSLVSGIGTDTQYF.